This T cell receptor (beta chain) was identified in a study of T cell changes during pregnancy in multiple sclerosis. This clone was recorded once. The repertoire was sequenced with immunoSEQ multiplex PCR; TCRdb's copy has only in-frame clones and lacks some. The sample has about 80,000 clones, just over 90% seen once. Germline assignment: CDR1 LNHDA and CDR2 SQIVND (reference sequence). The CDR3 length is 11 residues. This chain joins TRBV19 and TRBJ2-1, with a possible D match to TRBD2 (5 bases). Sequencing was performed on peripheral blood, taken before pregnancy. This TCR came from a female donor with multiple sclerosis, enrolled in a pregnancy study. The CDR3 DNA follows: TGTGCGGCTAGCACCTACAATGAGCAGTTCTTC. Translated, it gives CAASTYNEQFF.